This TCR beta chain was captured in a study of cytomegalovirus exposure and HLA in healthy donors. A note on this clone: Compared with germline, one end of the junction differs, possibly owing to a read error.

Use of 60 Vbeta and 13 Jbeta primers characterized the PCR. Sequencing used immunoSEQ multiplex PCR; TCRdb keeps in-frame clones, though not all of them. The data contain 150,000 to 160,000 clones, more than 75% of them singletons. From germline, CDR1 is SSHAT and CDR2 FNYEAQ (reference sequence). The CDR3 loop spans 14 amino acids. The rearrangement uses TRBV7-7 and TRBJ1-4, with 9 positions matching TRBD1. The origin of this receptor is a man younger than 45 in good health and CMV-seropositive. The sample taken for sequencing was PBMCs. The CDR3 is CASSRGQGSEKLFF. CDR3 DNA sequence: TGTGCTAGCAGCCGGGGACAGGGCAGTGAAAAACTGTTTTTT.